This T cell receptor beta chain originates from a study of T cell changes during pregnancy in multiple sclerosis. Sequencing used immunoSEQ multiplex PCR; TCRdb keeps in-frame clones, though not all of them. The sample shows 40,000 to 60,000 clones, 91% of them seen only once. The CDR3 runs to 15 residues. Germline values: CDR1 MNHEY, CDR2 SVGAGI. The ends were cut back, 4 bases at V and 0 bases at J, with 13 bases in the middle. The source material was CD8+ T cells from peripheral blood mononuclear cells, sampled in the second trimester of pregnancy. This chain links TRBV6-5 with TRBJ2-7, with D tentatively TRBD1 (5 bases). The clonotype originates from a female donor with multiple sclerosis, enrolled in a pregnancy study. As DNA, the CDR3 is TGTGCCAGCAGTTGGGGCGCCTCAAGCTCCTACGAGCAGTACTTC. Amino acids: CASSWGASSSYEQYF.